The rows below give T cell receptor beta chains drawn from one sample of a study of blood T cell repertoires in COVID-19. Repertoires were generated with immunoSEQ multiplex PCR, while TCRdb's copy carries only in-frame clones and drops some. The data contain hundreds of thousands of clones, about 90% of them seen just once; the ten biggest clones take up under 0.3%. Sequencing used peripheral blood. These receptors originate from a woman under 30 with acute or convalescent COVID-19. Both conserved end residues are part of each CDR3. Each record gives: V gene, CDR3 protein.

v_gene: TRBV9; CDR3aa: CASSPSGGADTQYF
v_gene: TRBV6-5; CDR3aa: CATAQQGGGNQPQHF
v_gene: TRBV30; CDR3aa: CAWSMGSSGNTIYF
v_gene: TRBV3-1/TRBV3-2; CDR3aa: CASSQDTGDWGTQYF
v_gene: TRBV12-3/TRBV12-4; CDR3aa: CASSPDTQYF
v_gene: TRBV9; CDR3aa: CASSEIAGKGADTQYF
v_gene: TRBV9; CDR3aa: CASSSPRQGHYGYTF
v_gene: TRBV7-8; CDR3aa: CAIAGASSYEQYF
v_gene: TRBV7-9; CDR3aa: CASSSSTGRYGYTF
v_gene: TRBV14; CDR3aa: CASSQDYGRGNGNTIYF
v_gene: TRBV27; CDR3aa: CASRAAGYNSPLHF
v_gene: TRBV4-3; CDR3aa: CASSQIVTGRNEKLFF
v_gene: TRBV29-1; CDR3aa: CSVAPKNTPGYTF
v_gene: TRBV9; CDR3aa: CASSVVGGYEQYF
v_gene: TRBV27; CDR3aa: CASSWGGGEAYEQYF
v_gene: TRBV14; CDR3aa: CASSQDWASGGLYEQYF
v_gene: TRBV30; CDR3aa: CAWSFRDRGFFNSPLHF
v_gene: TRBV19; CDR3aa: CASDRGGTGDQPQHF
v_gene: TRBV6-5; CDR3aa: CASSYRGPYGYTF
v_gene: TRBV7-8; CDR3aa: CASSFSGGLVDIQYF
v_gene: TRBV30; CDR3aa: CAWSVSRGYTF
v_gene: TRBV9; CDR3aa: CASSPGQSLPSGNTIYF
v_gene: TRBV7-9; CDR3aa: CASSPPDRVNTEAFF
v_gene: TRBV27; CDR3aa: CASSLVTGAREQYF
v_gene: TRBV5-3; CDR3aa: CARSLPPGHGRDTIYF
v_gene: TRBV5-1; CDR3aa: CASSLTRVIEETQYF
v_gene: TRBV19; CDR3aa: CASSFRGVQETQYF
v_gene: TRBV3-1/TRBV3-2; CDR3aa: CASSRHDRSSYGYTF
v_gene: TRBV5-1; CDR3aa: CASSPAGGSTEAFF
v_gene: TRBV7-3; CDR3aa: CASSLTRQGEAFF
v_gene: TRBV18; CDR3aa: CASSQTGAAQPQHF